Below are 10 T cell receptor beta chains sequenced from a single sample in a study of blood T cell repertoires in COVID-19. Profiling relied on immunoSEQ multiplex PCR, and the TCRdb table lists in-frame clones only, not all of them. The data hold roughly 450,000 clones, with around 91% observed a single time. Material for sequencing was PBMCs or T cells enriched from blood (not recorded which). Receptors were obtained from a young man who had recovered from COVID-19.

The chain has TRBV27 and TRBJ2-7; D is unclear. Germline V gives CDR1 MNHEY, CDR2 SMNVEV (reference sequence). This CDR3 has 13 amino acids. V lost 5 bases to trimming and J lost 0 bases, with 8 bases between them. This CDR3 reads CASSQDSSYEQYF. In nucleotides, the CDR3 is TGTGCCAGCAGTCAGGATAGCTCCTACGAGCAGTACTTC.

V and J are TRBV2 and TRBJ2-2, with D uncertain. V was shortened by 5 bases and J by 1 base, with 2 bases between the two germline ends. The CDR3 runs to 12 residues. The germline gives CDR1 SNHLY, CDR2 FYNNEI. As DNA, the CDR3 is TGTGCCAGCAGTCTGAACACCGGGGAGCTGTTTTTT. Its translation: CASSLNTGELFF.

The genes are TRBV2 and TRBJ2-1, with D uncertain. Germline loops: CDR1 SNHLY, CDR2 FYNNEI. The CDR3 totals 14 residues. V shed 3 bases and J shed 7 bases, with 13 bases lying between them. The CDR3 region has the DNA TGTGCCAGCAGTGACGGCGGTTCTCGTAATGAGCAGTTCTTC. Its translation is CASSDGGSRNEQFF.

This clone showed up just a few times. V usage is TRBV3-1 (or the pseudogene TRBV3-2) and J usage is TRBJ1-2; a possible D gene is TRBD1 (6 bases). The length of the CDR3 is 12 residues. Germline loops: CDR1 LGHDT, CDR2 YNNKEL (reference sequence). Trimming shortened V by 10 bases and J by 2 bases, and 11 bases separated the two germline ends. In DNA form, the CDR3 reads TGTGCCACGACAGGACAGAACTATGGCTACACCTTC. Translating it yields CATTGQNYGYTF.

This clone was detected only once. The rearrangement links TRBV27 to TRBJ2-7; 9 bases match TRBD1. The trim removed 11 bases at V and 1 base at J, leaving 6 bases unmatched. The CDR3 has 13 amino acids. In germline, CDR1 is MNHEY, CDR2 SMNVEV (reference sequence). CDR3 in DNA: TGTGCCTGCGCCGGGACAGGGTCCTACGAGCAGTACTTC. It codes for CACAGTGSYEQYF.

J is TRBJ1-5 and V is TRBV4-2; weak D call: TRBD1 (5 bases). Germline CDR1 is LGHNA and CDR2 is YNFKEQ. The length of the CDR3 is 16 residues. Trimming removed 1 base at V and 2 bases at J, with 12 bases between. The CDR3 sequence: CASSQGAGEGNQPQHF. CDR3 coding DNA: TGTGCCAGCAGCCAAGGGGCGGGGGAGGGCAATCAGCCCCAGCATTTT.

The chain recombines TRBV3-1 (or the pseudogene TRBV3-2) with TRBJ2-4; D may be TRBD2 (5 bases). The CDR3 runs 13 residues. Trimming left V 3 bases short and J 8 bases short, with 11 bases between. Germline CDR1 is LGHDT and CDR2 is YNNKEL (reference sequence). CDR3 amino acids: CASSHFSGDIQYF. CDR3 sequence (DNA): TGTGCCAGCAGCCATTTTTCCGGGGACATTCAGTACTTC.

The chain recombines TRBV12-3 or TRBV12-4 with TRBJ1-2, with TRBD1 as a possible D gene (5 bases). The V and J ends lost 8 bases and 4 bases respectively, with 8 bases between them. The CDR3 has 11 amino acids. In DNA form, the CDR3 reads TGTGCCAGCCGGGGGATCTATGGCTACACCTTC. Its protein product is CASRGIYGYTF.

This sequence joins TRBV18 and TRBJ2-1; D is perhaps TRBD2 (6 bases). This CDR3 has 13 residues. Trimming pared 6 bases from V and 3 bases from J, leaving 9 bases between. CDR1 and CDR2 (germline): KGHSH, LQKENI. CDR3 sequence (DNA): TGTGCCAGCTCCCCGGGACTCTACAATGAGCAGTTCTTC. Its protein is CASSPGLYNEQFF.

The CDR3 DNA reads TGTGCCAGCAGCCAAGTTCTAGACCTACCCTATACCTCTTTAGCCAAAAACATTCAGTACTTC. As protein: CASSQVLDLPYTSLAKNIQYF. The chain recombines TRBV14 with TRBJ2-4; D is uncertain. This CDR3 is built from 21 residues. Germline assignment: CDR1 SGHDN and CDR2 FVKESK. The ends were cut back, 1 base at V and 0 bases at J, with 25 bases in the middle.